Following are 10 T cell receptor beta chains from one sample sequenced in a study of T cell responses to AZD1222 COVID-19 vaccine. Assay used: immunoSEQ multiplex PCR; TCRdb lists only in-frame clones, some missing. The table records 120,000 to 150,000 clones, around nine tenths of them present only once. Here the sequenced sample was peripheral blood, taken 28 days after the second AZD1222 dose. These receptors all stem from an adult who received the AZD1222 COVID-19 vaccine.

The chain couples TRBV4-2 to TRBJ2-2, with 10 bases that match TRBD2. The CDR3 runs 16 residues. Germline V CDR1 and CDR2: LGHNA, YNFKEQ. V lost 6 bases and J lost 3; bases outside the gene matches: 7. The CDR3: CASRPRSGGDTGELFF. DNA for the CDR3: TGTGCCAGCAGACCGCGGAGCGGGGGGGACACCGGGGAGCTGTTTTTT.

V and J are TRBV20-1 and TRBJ2-7, with D perhaps TRBD2 (5 bases). CDR1 is DFQATT, CDR2 SNEGSKA, per germline (reference sequence). The CDR3 sequence is 14 residues long. V lost 3 bases, J lost 4 bases, and 16 bases lay in between. CDR3 in DNA: TGCAGTGCTAGTGGGCGGGCGGAAACTTACGAGCAGTACTTC. Its protein product is CSASGRAETYEQYF.

The chain recombines TRBV7-8 with TRBJ1-6, with D possibly TRBD1 on 5 matching bases. Trimming cost V 4 bases and J 0 bases, with 16 bases left between them. There are 18 residues in the CDR3. CDR1 and CDR2 (germline): SGHVS, FQNEAQ. The CDR3 loop is CASSWDRDDSSYNSPLHF. CDR3 DNA sequence: TGTGCCAGCAGCTGGGACCGGGACGACAGCTCCTATAATTCACCCCTCCACTTT.

Points on this clone: Different DNA sequences within this sample yield the same CDR3. The V call is TRBV7-9, the J call TRBJ1-2; unclear D gene. Deletions cut 0 bases from V and 4 bases from J, with 6 bases between. The CDR3 loop spans 13 amino acids. In germline, CDR1 is SEHNR, CDR2 FQNEAQ (reference sequence). The CDR3 coding sequence is TGTGCCAGCAGCTTAGCCGGTGGCTATGGCTACACCTTC. Translated, it gives CASSLAGGYGYTF.

The sample holds a few counts of this clone. The CDR3 here is CAGRGRFTEAFF. DNA of the CDR3: TGTGCCGGACGGGGCCGATTTACTGAAGCTTTCTTT. The chain is built from TRBV28 and TRBJ1-1; perhaps TRBD1 as D (5 bases). V lost 11 bases, J lost 5 bases, and 15 bases lay in between. Germline loops: CDR1 MDHEN, CDR2 SYDVKM. This CDR3 has 12 amino acids.

A few counts support this clone. The chain carries TRBV6-1 and TRBJ2-7; tentatively, D is TRBD1 or TRBD2 (5 bases each). Looked up from germline, CDR1 is MNHNS and CDR2 is SASEGT. The CDR3 is 12 amino acids. V gave up 3 bases and J gave up 4 bases, with 7 bases separating them. In nucleotides, the CDR3 is TGTGCCAGCAGTGAGGGGACGTACGAGCAGTACTTC. It translates to CASSEGTYEQYF.

The genes are TRBV4-2 and TRBJ2-1, with TRBD1 identical over 11 bases. V trimming: 7 bases; J trimming: 5 bases; junction bases outside the gene matches: 16. Germline CDR1 LGHNA, CDR2 YNFKEQ. The CDR3 is 18 residues long. The CDR3 protein is CASTPRQGQGARNNEQFF. In nucleotides, the CDR3 is TGTGCCAGCACCCCACGTCAAGGACAGGGGGCGCGTAACAATGAGCAGTTCTTC.

V is TRBV29-1 and J is TRBJ1-1; 8 positions agree with TRBD1. The CDR3 extends over 14 amino acids. Per the germline V gene, CDR1 is SQVTM and CDR2 is ANQGSEA. J gave up 2 bases and V 4 bases, and 6 bases lay outside the gene matches. CDR3 sequence reads: CSVGDRRRNTEAFF. DNA for the CDR3: TGCAGCGTTGGGGACAGGCGAAGAAACACTGAAGCTTTCTTT.

This clone was seen only once. V and J are TRBV3-1 (or the pseudogene TRBV3-2) and TRBJ1-4; D gene uncertain. CDR3 length: 13 amino acids. V lost 5 bases and J lost 8, with 12 bases in between. In germline, CDR1 is LGHDT, CDR2 YNNKEL (reference sequence). This CDR3 reads CASSERTGEKLFF. CDR3 DNA sequence: TGTGCCAGCAGCGAAAGAACCGGGGAAAAACTGTTTTTT.

The chain links TRBV19 to TRBJ2-3; 12 bases are shared with TRBD2. CDR3 size: 16 residues. V lost 4 bases, J lost 3 bases, and 5 bases stayed unmatched. CDR1 and CDR2 from the germline V gene are LNHDA and SQIVND (reference sequence). The CDR3 reads CASSTRTSGVTDTQYF. In nucleotides, the CDR3 is TGTGCCAGTAGTACCCGGACTAGCGGGGTGACAGATACGCAGTATTTT.